This T cell receptor beta chain emerged from a study of shared clonotypes between healthy human individuals. Study observations and caveats: Non-shared clonotypes were found to have lower generation probabilities than the clonotypes that were shared by all four of the sorted-subset donors. Among donors, sharing of clonotypes was expected to be affected by sequencing depth.

TCRdb keeps only in-frame clones here, not all; method: immunoSEQ multiplex PCR. The profile covers about 1.1 million clones, with approximately 80% appearing a single time and around 0.61% taken by the ten largest. The germline CDR1 and CDR2 sequences are MGHDK and SYGVNS. Trimming stripped 1 base from V and 7 bases from J, with 8 bases between. The CDR3 runs to 12 residues. The sample holds a few counts of this clone. Its target is not known. Donors were healthy HIV-negative adults without recently reported acute infections or vaccinations. The chain carries TRBV25-1 and TRBJ2-7; the D is unclear. The TCR sequence derives from a man aged 18 to 29 in good health. Some clones in this sample may be carry-over from other donors' samples. Sequencing input: memory CD4+ T cells from PBMCs. Subset: CD45RA-negative fraction. The CDR3 sequence: CASSESVGEQYF. The CDR3 coding sequence is TGTGCCAGCAGTGAATCGGTGGGGGAGCAGTACTTC.